The 25 T cell receptor beta chains presented below share a single source sample, sequenced in a study of blood T cell repertoires in COVID-19. Using immunoSEQ multiplex PCR, the repertoire was profiled, and TCRdb retains in-frame clones only, with some absent. The sample consists of about 120,000 clones, approximately 88% of them appearing once. Sequencing was done on a sample of peripheral blood. These receptors were taken from a man between 45 and 60 years old with acute or convalescent COVID-19.

The J gene is TRBJ2-5, the V gene TRBV28, with D maybe TRBD2 (6 bases). The V and J ends lost 5 bases and 5 bases respectively, with 12 bases between them. The germline CDR1 and CDR2 sequences are MDHEN and SYDVKM. The CDR3 loop spans 13 amino acids. CDR3 amino acids: CASSHTSGETQYF. The CDR3 DNA reads as TGTGCCAGCAGTCACACCAGCGGGGAGACCCAGTACTTC.

The V call is TRBV6-6, the J call TRBJ2-5; weak D call: TRBD1 (5 bases). Looked up from germline, CDR1 is MNHNY and CDR2 is SVGAGI (reference sequence). The CDR3 spans 12 residues. Trimming left V 7 bases short and J 3 bases short, with 9 bases between. For the CDR3, the DNA is TGTGCCAGCACCCAGGGTAAAGAGACCCAGTACTTC. It translates to CASTQGKETQYF.

The chain links TRBV4-1 to TRBJ1-1; a possible D gene is TRBD1 (5 bases). CDR3 length equals 14 residues. Looked up from germline, CDR1 is MGHRA and CDR2 is YSYEKL. V dropped 4 bases and J dropped 4 bases, with 13 bases sitting between them. CDR3 nucleotide sequence: TGCGCCAGCAGCCTATATGGGGGGAGCACTGAAGCTTTCTTT. Amino acid sequence: CASSLYGGSTEAFF.

This rearrangement joins TRBV6-5 to TRBJ1-1; a weak D match, TRBD1 (6 bases). Trimming took off 7 bases at V and 3 bases at J, with 12 bases between the two ends. This CDR3 spans 13 amino acids. Germline CDR1 and CDR2: MNHEY and SVGAGI. The CDR3 sequence: CASKKGGDTEAFF. CDR3 coding DNA: TGTGCCAGCAAAAAGGGGGGGGACACTGAAGCTTTCTTT.

This clone occurred once. CDR3 DNA: TGTGCCAGCTCCCGGACTAGCGGGAGCAATGAGCAGTTCTTC. It translates to CASSRTSGSNEQFF. The rearrangement joins TRBV14 to TRBJ2-1; 13 bases are a match to TRBD2. Germline values: CDR1 SGHDN, CDR2 FVKESK. V lost 8 bases and J lost 6; bases outside the gene matches: 4. This CDR3 region has 14 residues. Filled out from reference TRBV14 and TRBJ2-1, the complete variable domain reads EAGVTQFPSHSVIEKGQTVTLRCDPISGHDNLYWYRRVMGKEIKFLLHFVKESKQDESGMPNNRFLAERTGGTYSTLKVQPAELEDSGVYFCASSRTSGSNEQFFGPGTRLTVL.

This chain joins TRBV27 and TRBJ1-1; D is unresolved. CDR3 size: 14 residues. V was clipped by 5 bases and J by 1 base, with 11 bases between them. The germline CDR1 and CDR2 sequences are MNHEY and SMNVEV (reference sequence). The CDR3 DNA follows: TGTGCCAGCAGTGATTTGGAGAGGAACACTGAAGCTTTCTTT. This codes for CASSDLERNTEAFF.

This chain connects TRBV28 to TRBJ1-5; D remains ambiguous. This CDR3 is 16 amino acids long. Germline CDR1 and CDR2: MDHEN and SYDVKM. V gave up 6 bases and J gave up 7 bases, with 22 bases separating them. The CDR3 DNA is TGTGCCAGCAGCCAGCTAGGAACTCCCGCAAGACAGCCCCAGCATTTT. It yields the protein CASSQLGTPARQPQHF.

The chain links TRBV5-6 to TRBJ1-1; D possibly corresponds to TRBD1 (6 bases). Trimming cost V 2 bases and J 0 bases, with 17 bases left between them. This CDR3 is 17 amino acids long. Per germline, CDR1 SGHDT and CDR2 YYEEEE. CDR3 region: CASSFSRGALMNTEAFF. The CDR3 DNA sequence: TGTGCCAGCAGCTTTTCTCGGGGGGCGTTAATGAACACTGAAGCTTTCTTT.

V is TRBV6-5 and J is TRBJ2-5, with 9 positions matching TRBD2. V was clipped by 1 base and J by 3 bases; unmatched bases: 3. Per germline, CDR1 MNHEY and CDR2 SVGAGI. This CDR3 has 15 residues. This CDR3 is CASSYLAGDEETQYF. CDR3 sequence (DNA): TGTGCCAGCAGTTACTTAGCGGGAGATGAAGAGACCCAGTACTTC.

This rearrangement joins TRBV6-5 to TRBJ1-6; no definite D call. The germline CDR1 and CDR2 sequences are MNHEY and SVGAGI. The length of the CDR3 is 12 residues. V dropped 6 bases and J dropped 6 bases, with 6 bases sitting between them. The CDR3 DNA is TGTGCCAGCAGGGAGGGTAATTCACCCCTCCACTTT. Translation gives CASREGNSPLHF.

This chain uses TRBV19 with TRBJ1-2, with a weak D call TRBD1 (6 bases). This CDR3 is 17 amino acids long. The germline V and J ends were trimmed by 10 bases and 1 base, with 25 bases remaining between them. CDR1 is LNHDA, CDR2 SQIVND, per germline (reference sequence). The CDR3 region has the DNA TGTGCCACTCGGGCGGGGGGCTCGGGGTATGGTAACTATGGCTACACCTTC. It codes for CATRAGGSGYGNYGYTF. Drawing the rest from reference TRBV19 and TRBJ1-2, the complete variable domain is DGGITQSPKYLFRKEGQNVTLSCEQNLNHDAMYWYRQDPGQGLRLIYYSQIVNDFQKGDIAEGYSVSREKKESFPLTVTSAQKNPTAFYLCATRAGGSGYGNYGYTFGSGTRLTVV.

This sequence joins TRBV6-5 and TRBJ1-6, with no clear D. The CDR3 loop spans 15 amino acids. CDR1 is MNHEY, CDR2 SVGAGI, per germline. The V gene lost 7 bases and the J gene lost 9 bases, with 19 bases spanning the gap. The CDR3 nucleotides read TGTGCCAGCACCGGAGGGTCGTCAGGAGGTTCACCCCTCCACTTT. Encoded protein: CASTGGSSGGSPLHF.

This chain connects TRBV10-3 to TRBJ2-3; D not resolved. Trimming shortened V by 0 bases and J by 1 base, and 8 bases separated the two germline ends. Germline V CDR1 and CDR2: ENHRY, SYGVKD. This CDR3 is 15 amino acids long. The CDR3 loop reads CAISESPERTDTQYF. The CDR3 DNA reads as TGTGCCATCAGTGAGTCGCCGGAGCGCACAGATACGCAGTATTTT.

The chain has TRBV12-2 and TRBJ2-7; the D call of TRBD1 is as the table states it, not checked on the DNA. TRBV12-2 is designated a pseudogene. This CDR3 is 14 amino acids long. CDR3 loop: CASQARDRCYEQYF. The CDR3 nucleotides are TGTGCAAGTCAAGCCCGGGACAGGTGTTACGAGCAGTACTTC.

The J gene is TRBJ1-1, the V gene TRBV5-4; TRBD1 matches 10 bases. Germline CDR1 and CDR2: SGHNT and YYREEE (reference sequence). With 2 bases clipped from V and 2 bases from J, the junction kept 6 bases outside the gene matches. This CDR3 contains 16 residues. Here the CDR3 DNA reads TGTGCCAGCAGCTTAGGACAGGGGGGGGGTAACACTGAAGCTTTCTTT. Its translation: CASSLGQGGGNTEAFF. The full variable domain, with the rest looked up from reference TRBV5-4 and TRBJ1-1, is ETGVTQSPTHLIKTRGQQVTLRCSSQSGHNTVSWYQQALGQGPQFIFQYYREEENGRGNFPPRFSGLQFPNYSSELNVNALELDDSALYLCASSLGQGGGNTEAFFGQGTRLTVV.

This sequence joins TRBV12-3 or TRBV12-4 and TRBJ1-5; 7 nucleotides line up with TRBD1. CDR3 length: 13 residues. J was trimmed by 3 bases and V by 5 bases; bases with no gene match: 1. CDR3: CASSGQDNQPQHF. The CDR3 nucleotides read TGTGCCAGCAGTGGACAGGACAATCAGCCCCAGCATTTT.

This clone was recorded a few times. The J gene is TRBJ2-7, the V gene TRBV18, with 9 bases that match TRBD2. The CDR3 totals 15 residues. V was clipped by 4 bases and J by 1 base; unmatched bases: 5. The V gene's germline CDR1 is KGHSH and CDR2 LQKENI. The CDR3 DNA sequence: TGTGCCAGCTCACAAGGACTAGCGCCGTCCTACGAGCAGTACTTC. Amino acids: CASSQGLAPSYEQYF. Filled out from reference TRBV18 and TRBJ2-7, the complete variable domain reads NAGVMQNPRHLVRRRGQEARLRCSPMKGHSHVYWYRQLPEEGLKFMVYLQKENIIDESGMPKERFSAEFPKEGPSILRIQQVVRGDSAAYFCASSQGLAPSYEQYFGPGTRLTVT.

CDR3 coding DNA: TGTGCCAGCAGTCTACCAGGACAGCCCCAGCATTTT. Protein: CASSLPGQPQHF. The chain employs TRBV7-2 and TRBJ1-5; D unresolved. The V gene's germline CDR1 is SGHTA and CDR2 FQGNSA. The CDR3 runs to 12 residues. The ends were cut back, 6 bases at V and 7 bases at J, with 10 bases in the middle. The variable domain in full, with the rest retrieved from reference TRBV7-2 and TRBJ1-5, is GAGVSQSPSNKVTEKGKDVELRCDPISGHTALYWYRQSLGQGLEFLIYFQGNSAPDKSGLPSDRFSAERTGGSVSTLTIQRTQQEDSAVYLCASSLPGQPQHFGDGTRLSIL.

CDR3 coding DNA: TGTGCTAGTGGTTTCACAGGGGATTACACCGGGGAGCTGTTTTTT. It specifies CASGFTGDYTGELFF. This chain uses TRBV12-5 with TRBJ2-2; 7 bases align to TRBD1. Trimming cost V 3 bases and J 3 bases; bases outside gene matches: 4. The CDR3 spans 15 residues. Per germline, CDR1 LGHNT and CDR2 FRNRAP.

In its sample, this clone was seen once. The V and J genes are TRBV11-2 and TRBJ2-3; 7 bases map to TRBD2. The CDR3 is 15 amino acids. The V and J ends lost 3 bases and 6 bases, in that order; junction bases with no gene match: 9. Germline V CDR1 and CDR2: SGHAT, FQNNGV. CDR3 nucleotide sequence: TGTGCCAGCAGCTTTAGGGGAACTAGCGACGATACGCAGTATTTT. It is translated as CASSFRGTSDDTQYF.

The CDR3 DNA reads as TGTGCCAGCAGCGCCGGGACAGTCTTCTACGAGCAGTACTTC. It translates to CASSAGTVFYEQYF. The V and J genes are TRBV11-2 and TRBJ2-7; TRBD1 matches at 7 bases. CDR1 is SGHAT, CDR2 FQNNGV, per germline. Trimming cost V 5 bases and J 3 bases; bases outside gene matches: 7. This CDR3 comprises 14 residues.

The chain has TRBV5-6 and TRBJ2-5; 9 nucleotides line up with TRBD1. The CDR3 length is 13 residues. Per germline, CDR1 SGHDT and CDR2 YYEEEE. Trimming removed 5 bases from V and 5 bases from J; junction bases left unmatched: 4. The CDR3 spells CASSSGQGETQYF. The CDR3 nucleotides are TGTGCCAGCAGTTCCGGACAGGGGGAGACCCAGTACTTC.

The chain employs TRBV28 and TRBJ1-3; D is uncertain. CDR1 is MDHEN and CDR2 is SYDVKM in the germline V gene. The CDR3 spans 14 residues. Trimming left V 5 bases short and J 2 bases short, with 10 bases between. CDR3 sequence: CASSPAGTGNTIYF. The CDR3 DNA reads TGTGCCAGCAGTCCCGCCGGGACTGGAAACACCATATATTTT.

The rearrangement uses TRBV27 and TRBJ1-2; 7 bases fit TRBD1. The V gene's germline CDR1 is MNHEY and CDR2 SMNVEV (reference sequence). CDR3 length: 14 residues. The trim removed 3 bases at V and 1 base at J, leaving 2 bases unmatched. CDR3 in amino acids: CASSLTGSNYGYTF. DNA of the CDR3: TGTGCCAGCAGTTTGACAGGGAGTAACTATGGCTACACCTTC.

This clone was observed a single time. The J gene is TRBJ1-1, the V gene TRBV27; D uncertain. The CDR3 length is 12 residues. The germline V and J ends were trimmed by 8 bases and 1 base, with 8 bases remaining between them. Germline values: CDR1 MNHEY, CDR2 SMNVEV (reference sequence). The CDR3 DNA reads as TGTGCCAGCGGAGTCCCGAACACTGAAGCTTTCTTT. Its protein is CASGVPNTEAFF.